The 19 T cell receptor beta chains below all came from one sample that was sequenced in a study of brain metastases from non-small cell lung cancer (dated by TCRdb to about 2019). Libraries were prepared through the immunoSEQ multiplex PCR assay. As stored in TCRdb, this immuneACCESS dataset retains in-frame rearrangements with V and J assigned. A fraction of the clones does not appear; measured against another copy, unresolved V genes explain less than half of the discrepancy, and the remainder lacks a known reason. Counted in this sample were some 1,200 clones; about 91% of them appeared once. Around 7.5% of the sample belongs to the ten largest clones. The sample taken for sequencing was tumor-adjacent normal tissue. The receptor set was obtained from a donor at least 40 years old with non-small cell lung cancer.

This clone has a single count. V usage is TRBV6-4 and J usage is TRBJ2-3, with 8 bases aligning to TRBD2. J was trimmed by 1 base and V by 6 bases; bases with no gene match: 3. CDR3 size: 14 residues. Germline CDR1 and CDR2: MRHNA and SNTAGT. CDR3 nucleotides: TGTGCCAGCAGCAGCGGGGGAGGCACAGATACGCAGTATTTT. This encodes CASSSGGGTDTQYF.

V and J are TRBV12-5 and TRBJ1-5; D might be TRBD1 (5 bases). Germline V lookup: CDR1 LGHNT, CDR2 FRNRAP. The V gene lost 5 bases and the J gene lost 0 bases, with 11 bases spanning the gap. CDR3 length: 15 amino acids. The CDR3 protein is CASGRDGNSNQPQHF. DNA for the CDR3: TGTGCTAGTGGTAGGGACGGGAATAGCAATCAGCCCCAGCATTTT.

The chain uses TRBV19 and TRBJ2-7; 9 positions match TRBD1. CDR1 and CDR2 from the germline V gene are LNHDA and SQIVND (reference sequence). CDR3 length: 16 residues. V was clipped by 8 bases and J by 1 base; unmatched bases: 12. The CDR3 DNA sequence: TGTGCCAGTGGGCCGGACAGGGGAAAAGGTTCCTACGAGCAGTACTTC. The encoded protein is CASGPDRGKGSYEQYF.

Note on this clone: The junction does not match germline at one end; this may be a read error. Other DNA sequences in this specimen translate into the identical CDR3. V is TRBV6-1 and J is TRBJ1-2, with a tentative D call TRBD1 (6 bases). CDR1 and CDR2 (germline): MNHNS, SASEGT. This CDR3 spans 16 amino acids. The CDR3 sequence is CASSETVVQGRYGYTF. In DNA, the CDR3 is TGTGCTAGCAGTGAGACCGTGGTACAGGGCCGATATGGCTACACCTTC.

This clone has only a few counts. The J gene is TRBJ2-2, the V gene TRBV9; D is ambiguous. Germline V gene data show CDR1 as SGDLS and CDR2 as YYNGEE. V gave up 4 bases and J gave up 7 bases, with 8 bases separating them. The CDR3 runs 12 residues. The CDR3 nucleotides read TGTGCCAGCAGCCAGACTCTCGGGGAGCTGTTTTTT. Protein: CASSQTLGELFF.

V is TRBV19 and J is TRBJ2-5; 8 bases are shared with TRBD2. Germline V gene data show CDR1 as LNHDA and CDR2 as SQIVND (reference sequence). CDR3 size: 16 residues. V lost 2 bases to trimming and J lost 5 bases; unmatched junction nucleotides: 10. CDR3 protein: CASSIRAGGRGETQYF. Written as DNA, the CDR3 is TGTGCCAGTAGTATAAGGGCGGGGGGCCGTGGTGAGACCCAGTACTTC.

V usage is TRBV27 and J usage is TRBJ1-1, with a weak D call TRBD1 (5 bases). CDR1 is MNHEY, CDR2 SMNVEV, per germline (reference sequence). Trimming took off 2 bases at V and 8 bases at J, with 12 bases between the two ends. CDR3 length: 13 amino acids. The CDR3 nucleotides are TGTGCCAGCAGTTTAGCAGGGACGGCCGAAGCTTTCTTT. Translated, it gives CASSLAGTAEAFF.

Only a few counts were recorded for this clone. The rearrangement joins TRBV5-1 to TRBJ2-2; either TRBD1 or TRBD2 may fit D (6 bases each). Trimming shortened V by 6 bases and J by 0 bases, and 18 bases separated the two germline ends. The CDR3 consists of 17 residues. Germline values: CDR1 SGHRS, CDR2 YFSETQ. Written as DNA, the CDR3 is TGCGCCAGCAACCAAAATAACAGGGAGGCGAACACCGGGGAGCTGTTTTTT. It yields the protein CASNQNNREANTGELFF.

The chain is built from TRBV6-5 and TRBJ1-4; D call uncertain. V gave up 2 bases and J gave up 5 bases, with 6 bases separating them. Germline loops: CDR1 MNHEY, CDR2 SVGAGI. The CDR3 covers 13 residues. The CDR3 is CASSYDQNEKLFF. CDR3 nucleotides: TGTGCCAGCAGTTACGACCAAAATGAAAAACTGTTTTTT.

The genes are TRBV14 and TRBJ1-1; D call uncertain. Per the germline V gene, CDR1 is SGHDN and CDR2 is FVKESK. Trimming removed 4 bases at V and 0 bases at J, with 15 bases between. This CDR3 is built from 16 residues. In nucleotides, the CDR3 is TGTGCCAGCAGCCCCCCGGGTCCGGCCATGAACACTGAAGCTTTCTTT. Its protein is CASSPPGPAMNTEAFF.

V usage is TRBV5-4 and J usage is TRBJ2-5, with D possibly matching TRBD2 (6 bases). Per the germline V gene, CDR1 is SGHNT and CDR2 is YYREEE (reference sequence). The CDR3 extends over 14 amino acids. V lost 4 bases to trimming and J lost 4 bases, with 14 bases between them. The DNA for the CDR3 is TGTGCCAGCAGCCGGGACTCCCTAGGAGAGACCCAGTACTTC. This sequence encodes CASSRDSLGETQYF. Looking up the rest from reference TRBV5-4 and TRBJ2-5 gives the full variable domain: ETGVTQSPTHLIKTRGQQVTLRCSSQSGHNTVSWYQQALGQGPQFIFQYYREEENGRGNFPPRFSGLQFPNYSSELNVNALELDDSALYLCASSRDSLGETQYFGPGTRLLVL.

J is TRBJ1-2 and V is TRBV28; the match to TRBD1 covers 8 bases. This CDR3 spans 13 amino acids. Trimming at V came to 7 bases and at J to 5 bases, leaving 6 bases not matched to a gene. CDR1 is MDHEN, CDR2 SYDVKM, per germline. Here the CDR3 DNA reads TGTGCCAGCAAAGTGACAGGGGATTATGGCTACACCTTC. Translated, it gives CASKVTGDYGYTF.

J is TRBJ2-4 and V is TRBV3-1 (or the pseudogene TRBV3-2); D uncertain. V lost 5 bases to trimming and J lost 4 bases, with 21 bases between them. Germline-derived CDR1 and CDR2 are LGHDT and YNNKEL (reference sequence). The CDR3 has 17 amino acids. CDR3 bases: TGTGCCAGCAGCGCTGCCACTCCCATTTGCAAAAAAAACATTCAGTACTTC. It specifies CASSAATPICKKNIQYF.

Notes on this clone: The junction departs from germline at one end; a sequencing error may be responsible. This rearrangement joins TRBV19 to TRBJ1-3; no clear D. CDR3 length: 16 residues. Germline lookup yields CDR1 LNHDA and CDR2 SQIVND (reference sequence). The CDR3 DNA reads as TGTGCCAGTAGCATAGGATTGGGTGTGGAGGGAAACACCATATATTTT. Translated: CASSIGLGVEGNTIYF.

V is TRBV11-3 and J is TRBJ2-3; D unresolved. CDR1 is SGHNT, CDR2 YENEEA, per germline. The CDR3 is 14 residues long. Trimming took off 1 base at V and 2 bases at J, with 7 bases between the two ends. Written as DNA, the CDR3 is TGTGCCAGCAGCTTAGGAGGAACCACAGATACGCAGTATTTT. It is translated as CASSLGGTTDTQYF. The whole variable domain, filled in from reference TRBV11-3 and TRBJ2-3, reads EAGVVQSPRYKIIEKKQPVAFWCNPISGHNTLYWYLQNLGQGPELLIRYENEEAVDDSQLPKDRFSAERLKGVDSTLKIQPAELGDSAVYLCASSLGGTTDTQYFGPGTRLTVL.

This sequence joins TRBV27 and TRBJ2-1, with D possibly TRBD1 on 5 matching bases. Trimming stripped 5 bases from V and 7 bases from J, with 18 bases between. Germline V lookup: CDR1 MNHEY, CDR2 SMNVEV (reference sequence). This CDR3 comprises 15 residues. CDR3: CASSPRDNSGNEQFF. The CDR3 DNA sequence: TGTGCCAGCAGTCCCAGGGATAATAGTGGAAATGAGCAGTTCTTC.

This clone was recorded only once. This chain joins TRBV5-1 and TRBJ2-3; D is unresolved. Germline lookup yields CDR1 SGHRS and CDR2 YFSETQ. The CDR3 runs 12 residues. Trimming removed 7 bases at V and 2 bases at J, with 8 bases between. CDR3 in amino acids: CASQDLTDTQYF. CDR3 DNA: TGCGCCAGCCAGGACCTCACAGATACGCAGTATTTT.

The chain has TRBV30 and TRBJ2-4; tentative D call: TRBD1 (6 bases). Trimming removed 4 bases from V and 0 bases from J, with 13 bases in between. Germline CDR1 reads GTSNPN; CDR2 reads SVGIG (reference sequence). The CDR3 is made up of 15 amino acids. The CDR3 here is CAWKGGALAKNIQYF. The CDR3 region has the DNA TGTGCCTGGAAAGGGGGTGCCTTAGCCAAAAACATTCAGTACTTC.

This chain links TRBV4-1 with TRBJ2-7, with D uncertain. Trimming stripped 1 base from V and 2 bases from J, with 6 bases between. Germline V gives CDR1 MGHRA, CDR2 YSYEKL. The CDR3 extends over 13 amino acids. CDR3 protein: CASSQVATYEQYF. The DNA of the CDR3 is TGCGCCAGCAGCCAAGTGGCTACCTACGAGCAGTACTTC.